The present T cell receptor beta chain was sequenced within a study of graft-versus-host responses after intestinal transplantation. Turning to the study itself: Multivisceral, liver-intestinal, or isolated intestinal transplants were received by the recipients. Once they had received anti-thymocyte globulin induction, all recipients took tacrolimus and steroids for approximately three years. Regarding the study as a whole: GvH clones appeared in recipient marrow, some first in ileum or blood. GvH clone levels peaked in circulation, and this peak was associated with early post-transplant HvG declines.

J gave up 9 bases and V 6 bases, and 5 bases lay outside the gene matches. This CDR3 contains 12 residues. Germline loops: CDR1 LNHDA, CDR2 SQIVND (reference sequence). A note on this clone: Its antigen is as yet unknown.

Only in-frame clones appear in the TCRdb table, and some are missing; sequencing was by immunoSEQ multiplex PCR. The sample carries about 78,000 clones, around 86% recorded once. The material sequenced was unstimulated CD8+ T cells sorted from spleen or lymph node cells, taken before transplant. The TCR sequence derives from a human donor who was the organ donor for an intestinal transplant. V and J are TRBV19 and TRBJ1-1; 9 positions agree with TRBD1. The chain's CDR3 is CASSRGQGQAFF. DNA for the CDR3: TGTGCCAGTAGCCGAGGACAGGGGCAAGCTTTCTTT.